This T cell receptor beta chain was captured by sequencing in a study of shared clonotypes between healthy human individuals. Germline loops: CDR1 SGHNT, CDR2 YENEEA. The CDR3 is 14 amino acids. V was shortened by 2 bases and J by 8 bases, with 14 bases between the two germline ends. TCRdb's table, derived via immunoSEQ multiplex PCR, lists solely in-frame clones and lacks some. Of about half a million clones in the sample, about 85% were seen once. The sequence was obtained from a woman in her forties in good health. Some clones in this sample may be carry-over from other donors' samples. The sequencing sample was made of PBMCs. The V and J genes are TRBV11-3 and TRBJ2-3; D gene unclear. CDR3 amino acids: CASSLSNPTSTQYF. In nucleotides, the CDR3 is TGTGCCAGCAGCTTATCGAATCCCACGAGTACGCAGTATTTT.